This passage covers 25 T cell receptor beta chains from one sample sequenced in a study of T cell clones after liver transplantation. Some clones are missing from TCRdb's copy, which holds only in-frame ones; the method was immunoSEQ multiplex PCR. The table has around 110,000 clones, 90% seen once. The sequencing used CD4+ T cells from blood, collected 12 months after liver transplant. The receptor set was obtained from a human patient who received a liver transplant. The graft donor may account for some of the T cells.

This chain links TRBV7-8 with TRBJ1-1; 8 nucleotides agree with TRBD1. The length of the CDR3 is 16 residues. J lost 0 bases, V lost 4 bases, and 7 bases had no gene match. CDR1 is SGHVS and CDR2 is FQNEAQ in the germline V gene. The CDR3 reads CASSSLRQGLNTEAFF. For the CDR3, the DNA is TGTGCCAGCAGCTCACTCAGACAGGGGTTGAACACTGAAGCTTTCTTT.

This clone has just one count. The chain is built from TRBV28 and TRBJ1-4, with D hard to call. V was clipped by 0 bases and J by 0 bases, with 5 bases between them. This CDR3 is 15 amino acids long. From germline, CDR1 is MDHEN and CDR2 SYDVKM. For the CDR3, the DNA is TGTGCCAGCAGTTTATGGGGCGCAACTAATGAAAAACTGTTTTTT. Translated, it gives CASSLWGATNEKLFF.

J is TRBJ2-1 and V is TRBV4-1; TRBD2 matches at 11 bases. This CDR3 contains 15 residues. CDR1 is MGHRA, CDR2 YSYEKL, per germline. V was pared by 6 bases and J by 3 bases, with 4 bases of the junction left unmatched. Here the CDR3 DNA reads TGCGCCAGCAGTCTTACTAGCGGGAGCTACAATGAGCAGTTCTTC. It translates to CASSLTSGSYNEQFF.

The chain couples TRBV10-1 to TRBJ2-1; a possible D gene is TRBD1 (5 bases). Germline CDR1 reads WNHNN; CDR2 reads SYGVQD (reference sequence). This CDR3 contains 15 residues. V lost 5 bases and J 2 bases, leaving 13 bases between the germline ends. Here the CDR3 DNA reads TGCGCCAGCAGTCCCGACAGAGACCCCTACAATGAGCAGTTCTTC. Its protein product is CASSPDRDPYNEQFF.

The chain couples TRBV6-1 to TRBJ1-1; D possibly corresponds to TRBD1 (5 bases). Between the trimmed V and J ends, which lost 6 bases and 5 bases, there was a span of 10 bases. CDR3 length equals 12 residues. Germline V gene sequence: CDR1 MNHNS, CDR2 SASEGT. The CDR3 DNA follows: TGTGCCAGCAGCCAGTGGGGGACTGAAGCTTTCTTT. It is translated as CASSQWGTEAFF.

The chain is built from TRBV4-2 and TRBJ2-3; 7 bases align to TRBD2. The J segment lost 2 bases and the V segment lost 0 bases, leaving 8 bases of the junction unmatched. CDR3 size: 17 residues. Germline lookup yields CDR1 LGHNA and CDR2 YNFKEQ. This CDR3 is CASSQDRLAESTDTQYF. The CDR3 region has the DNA TGTGCCAGCAGCCAAGATCGGCTAGCGGAGTCCACAGATACGCAGTATTTT.

The CDR3 bases are TGTGCCAGCAGTCACCTCAGGGAATCCGGCGGGGAGCTGTTTTTT. It specifies CASSHLRESGGELFF. This chain uses TRBV6-6 with TRBJ2-2; weak D call: TRBD1 (5 bases). The CDR3 covers 15 residues. With 5 bases removed from V and 7 bases from J, the gap between germline ends came to 17 bases. Germline CDR1 and CDR2: MNHNY and SVGAGI (reference sequence).

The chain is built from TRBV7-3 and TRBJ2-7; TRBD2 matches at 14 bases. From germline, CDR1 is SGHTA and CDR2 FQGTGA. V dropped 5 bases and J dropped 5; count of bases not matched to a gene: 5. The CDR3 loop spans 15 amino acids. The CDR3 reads CASSPGLAGVDEQYF. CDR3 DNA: TGTGCCAGCAGCCCGGGACTAGCGGGAGTCGACGAGCAGTACTTC.

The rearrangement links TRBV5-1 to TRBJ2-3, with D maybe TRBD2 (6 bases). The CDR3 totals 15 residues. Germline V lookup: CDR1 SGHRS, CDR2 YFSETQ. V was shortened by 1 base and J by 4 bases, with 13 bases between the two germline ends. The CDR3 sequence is CASSLMNSGADTQYF. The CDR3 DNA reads TGCGCCAGCAGCTTGATGAACTCGGGGGCAGATACGCAGTATTTT.

The CDR3 sequence is CAIRANGGANVLTF. DNA of the CDR3: TGTGCCATCAGAGCCAACGGAGGGGCCAACGTCCTGACTTTC. The chain combines TRBV10-3 with TRBJ2-6; D is uncertain. Trimming left V 6 bases short and J 4 bases short, with 10 bases between. The CDR3 has 14 residues. The germline CDR1 and CDR2 sequences are ENHRY and SYGVKD.

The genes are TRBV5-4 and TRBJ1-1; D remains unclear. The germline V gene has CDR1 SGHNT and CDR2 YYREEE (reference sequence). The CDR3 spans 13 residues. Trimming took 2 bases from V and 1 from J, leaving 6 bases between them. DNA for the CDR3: TGTGCCAGCAGCTTTCGGGAGAACACTGAAGCTTTCTTT. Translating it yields CASSFRENTEAFF.

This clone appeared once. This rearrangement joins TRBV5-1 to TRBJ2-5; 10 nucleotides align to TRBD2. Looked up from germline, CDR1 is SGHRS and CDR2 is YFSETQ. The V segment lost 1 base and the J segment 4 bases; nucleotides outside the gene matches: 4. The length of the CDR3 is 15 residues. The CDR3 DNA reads TGCGCCAGCAGCTTGTCTAGCGGGAGTTTAGAGACCCAGTACTTC. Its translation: CASSLSSGSLETQYF.

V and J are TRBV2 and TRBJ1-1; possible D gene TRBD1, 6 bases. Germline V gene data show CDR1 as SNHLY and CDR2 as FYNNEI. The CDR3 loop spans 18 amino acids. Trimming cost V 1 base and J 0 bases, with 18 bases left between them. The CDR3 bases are TGTGCCAGCAGTGAAGTGGGTTCAGGGGTACAGTTGAACACTGAAGCTTTCTTT. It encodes CASSEVGSGVQLNTEAFF. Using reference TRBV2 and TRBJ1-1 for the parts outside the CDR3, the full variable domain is EPEVTQTPSHQVTQMGQEVILRCVPISNHLYFYWYRQILGQKVEFLVSFYNNEISEKSEIFDDQFSVERPDGSNFTLKIRSTKLEDSAMYFCASSEVGSGVQLNTEAFFGQGTRLTVV.

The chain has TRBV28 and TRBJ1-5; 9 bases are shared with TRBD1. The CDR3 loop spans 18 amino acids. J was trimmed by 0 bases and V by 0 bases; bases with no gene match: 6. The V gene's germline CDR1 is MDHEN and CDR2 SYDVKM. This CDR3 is CASSLWSGTGNSNQPQHF. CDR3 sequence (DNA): TGTGCCAGCAGTTTATGGTCCGGGACAGGGAATAGCAATCAGCCCCAGCATTTT.

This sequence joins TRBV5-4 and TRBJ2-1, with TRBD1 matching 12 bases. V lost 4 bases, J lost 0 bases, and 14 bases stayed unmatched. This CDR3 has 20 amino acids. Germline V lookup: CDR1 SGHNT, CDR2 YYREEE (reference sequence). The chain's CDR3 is CASSKGTGGAGRGSYNEQFF. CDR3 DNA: TGTGCCAGCAGCAAAGGGACAGGGGGCGCGGGGAGGGGCTCCTACAATGAGCAGTTCTTC.

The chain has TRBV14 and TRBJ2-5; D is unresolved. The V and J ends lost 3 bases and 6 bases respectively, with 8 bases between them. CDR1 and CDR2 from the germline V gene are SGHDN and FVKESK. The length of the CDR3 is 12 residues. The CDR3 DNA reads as TGTGCCAGCAGCCAGGCGAGGAAGACCCAGTACTTC. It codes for CASSQARKTQYF.

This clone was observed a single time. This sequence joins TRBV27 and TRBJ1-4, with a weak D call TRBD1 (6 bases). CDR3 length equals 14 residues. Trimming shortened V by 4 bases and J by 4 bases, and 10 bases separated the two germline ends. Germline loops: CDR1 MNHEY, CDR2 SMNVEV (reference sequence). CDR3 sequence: CASSYRALNEKLFF. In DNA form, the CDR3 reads TGTGCCAGCAGTTACAGGGCTCTTAATGAAAAACTGTTTTTT. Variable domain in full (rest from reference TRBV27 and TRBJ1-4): EAQVTQNPRYLITVTGKKLTVTCSQNMNHEYMSWYRQDPGLGLRQIYYSMNVEVTDKGDVPEGYKVSRKEKRNFPLILESPSPNQTSLYFCASSYRALNEKLFFGSGTQLSVL.

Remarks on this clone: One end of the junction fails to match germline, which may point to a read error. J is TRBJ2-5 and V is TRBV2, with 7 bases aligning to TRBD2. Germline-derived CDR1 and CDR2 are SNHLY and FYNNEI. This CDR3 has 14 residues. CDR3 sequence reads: CASSDESLAEGRNF. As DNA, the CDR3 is TGTGCCAGCAGTGATGAATCCCTAGCGGAAGGGCGTAACTTC.

The CDR3 region is CSVEVTSGTPETQYF. CDR3 nucleotide sequence: TGCAGCGTTGAGGTGACTAGCGGGACCCCAGAGACCCAGTACTTC. The chain is built from TRBV29-1 and TRBJ2-5, with 11 positions matching TRBD2. V shed 3 bases, J shed 4 bases, and the junction held 7 bases outside the gene matches. The CDR3 consists of 15 residues. Germline V CDR1 and CDR2: SQVTM, ANQGSEA. The complete variable domain, with remaining parts taken from reference TRBV29-1 and TRBJ2-5, reads SAVISQKPSRDICQRGTSLTIQCQVDSQVTMMFWYRQQPGQSLTLIATANQGSEATYESGFVIDKFPISRPNLTFSTLTVSNMSPEDSSIYLCSVEVTSGTPETQYFGPGTRLLVL.

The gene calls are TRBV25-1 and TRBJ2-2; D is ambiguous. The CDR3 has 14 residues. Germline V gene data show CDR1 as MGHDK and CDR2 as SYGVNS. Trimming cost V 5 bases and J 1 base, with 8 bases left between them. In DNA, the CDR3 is TGTGCCAGCAGTTTAGGACGGAACACCGGGGAGCTGTTTTTT. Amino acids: CASSLGRNTGELFF.

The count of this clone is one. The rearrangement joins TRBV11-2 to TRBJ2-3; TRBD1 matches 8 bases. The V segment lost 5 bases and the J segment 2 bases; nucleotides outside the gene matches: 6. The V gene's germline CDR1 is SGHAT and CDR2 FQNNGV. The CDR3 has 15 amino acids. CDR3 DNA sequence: TGTGCCAGCAGCCCCGGGACAGGCTTCACAGATACGCAGTATTTT. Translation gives CASSPGTGFTDTQYF.

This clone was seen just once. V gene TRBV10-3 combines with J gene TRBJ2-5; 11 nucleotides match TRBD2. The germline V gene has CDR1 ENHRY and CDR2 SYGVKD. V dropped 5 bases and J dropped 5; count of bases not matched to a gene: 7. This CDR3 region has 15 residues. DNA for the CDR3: TGTGCCATCAGTTCTTTTAGCGGGAGGGAGGAGACCCAGTACTTC. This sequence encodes CAISSFSGREETQYF.

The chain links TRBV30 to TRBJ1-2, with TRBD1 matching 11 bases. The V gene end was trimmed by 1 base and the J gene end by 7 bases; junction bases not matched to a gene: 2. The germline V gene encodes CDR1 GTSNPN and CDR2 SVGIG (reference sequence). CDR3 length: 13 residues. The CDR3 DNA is TGTGCCTGGAGTGGGGACAGGGGGGCTGGCTACACCTTC. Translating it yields CAWSGDRGAGYTF.

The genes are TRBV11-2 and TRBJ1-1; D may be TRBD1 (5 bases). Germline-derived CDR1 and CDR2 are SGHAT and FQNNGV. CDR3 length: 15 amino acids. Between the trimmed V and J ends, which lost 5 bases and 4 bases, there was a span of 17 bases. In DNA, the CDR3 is TGTGCCAGCAGCCGTGCGTCCGGGGGGGTCACTGAAGCTTTCTTT. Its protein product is CASSRASGGVTEAFF.

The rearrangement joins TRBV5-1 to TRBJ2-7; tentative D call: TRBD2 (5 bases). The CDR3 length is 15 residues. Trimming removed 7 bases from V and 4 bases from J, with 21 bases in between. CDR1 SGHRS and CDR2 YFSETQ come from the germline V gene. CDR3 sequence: CASGRTPEELYEQYF. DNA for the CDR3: TGCGCCAGCGGAAGGACTCCGGAAGAGCTTTACGAGCAGTACTTC.